The 18 T cell receptor beta chains presented below share a single source sample, sequenced in a study of T-cell reconstitution after alpha-beta-depleted transplantation in children. Preparing the TCRbeta library involved the use of unique molecular identifiers. TCRdb used MiXCR to reprocess the PCR reads, holding one entry per CDR3 protein. The sample has some 300,000 distinct CDR3 sequences; 10% are singletons. Sequencing used PBMCs, obtained before TCRalphabeta/CD19-depleted stem cell transplant. Receptor source: a boy younger than two with acute myeloid leukemia, due to receive a stem cell transplant.

This clonotype showed up many times. Here the CDR3 DNA reads TGTGCCAGCAGTTTGAGCAGGGTTGACGAGCAGTACTTC. It codes for CASSLSRVDEQYF. V gene TRBV12-3 or TRBV12-4 combines with J gene TRBJ2-7; possibly TRBD1 for D (5 bases). The CDR3 sequence is 13 residues long. The germline V and J ends were trimmed by 3 bases and 5 bases, with 11 bases remaining between them.

With respect to this clonotype: One base away lies a much larger clone, so this may be a sequencing read error. The gene calls are TRBV12-3 or TRBV12-4 and TRBJ2-1; 8 positions match TRBD1. The J segment lost 5 bases and the V segment lost 3 bases, leaving 9 bases of the junction unmatched. The CDR3 has 16 amino acids. This chain's CDR3 is CASSFFGTGGHNEQFF. The CDR3 DNA reads as TGTGCCAGCAGTTTCTTCGGGACAGGAGGCCACAATGAGCAGTTCTTC.

A few counts support this clonotype. The rearrangement joins TRBV9 to TRBJ2-7; 8 positions match TRBD2. This CDR3 contains 15 residues. V lost 0 bases, J lost 3 bases, and 5 bases stayed unmatched. From germline, CDR1 is SGDLS and CDR2 YYNGEE. Here the CDR3 DNA reads TGTGCCAGCAGCGTAGTTCCTGCGGGGGGCTACGAGCAGTACTTC. Translation: CASSVVPAGGYEQYF.

This clonotype was seen many times. The J gene is TRBJ1-1, the V gene TRBV5-1; D ambiguous. Germline V gene lookup returns CDR1 SGHRS and CDR2 YFSETQ. The CDR3 is 12 residues long. V was pared by 1 base and J by 3 bases, with 4 bases between. The CDR3 loop reads CASSLKDTEAFF. CDR3 sequence (DNA): TGCGCCAGCAGCTTGAAGGACACTGAAGCTTTCTTT.

A remark on this clonotype: A much larger clone is a single base away; this may be a read error. The J gene is TRBJ2-1, the V gene TRBV29-1; 13 nucleotides match TRBD2. The length of the CDR3 is 19 residues. The V gene's germline CDR1 is SQVTM and CDR2 ANQGSEA. The ends lost 4 bases at V and 5 bases at J; junction bases unmatched: 17. The CDR3 DNA follows: TGCAGCGTTGCCCTGAAGAGGAGACGACTAGCGGGAGGTAACAATGAGCAGTTCTTC. This translates into CSVALKRRRLAGGNNEQFF.

This clonotype has a count of ten or more. The J gene is TRBJ2-1, the V gene TRBV13; TRBD2 agrees at 10 bases. In germline, CDR1 is PRHDT, CDR2 FYEKMQ (reference sequence). The CDR3 is 16 residues long. V shed 0 bases and J 6 bases; nucleotides not matched to a gene: 5. CDR3 loop: CASSLGAGGPFNEQFF. The CDR3 DNA sequence: TGTGCCAGCAGCTTAGGAGCGGGGGGGCCCTTCAATGAGCAGTTCTTC.

This clonotype appeared many times. This chain connects TRBV9 to TRBJ2-7; D is possibly TRBD2 (6 bases). V was pared by 0 bases and J by 3 bases, with 13 bases between. Germline lookup yields CDR1 SGDLS and CDR2 YYNGEE. The length of the CDR3 is 15 residues. The CDR3 loop reads CASSVGGEFSYEQYF. CDR3 sequence (DNA): TGTGCCAGCAGCGTAGGGGGGGAATTTAGCTACGAGCAGTACTTC.

This clonotype was counted ten times or more. The V and J genes are TRBV12-3 or TRBV12-4 and TRBJ2-7, with 12 bases fitting TRBD1. There are 17 residues in the CDR3. V gave up 0 bases and J gave up 5 bases; unmatched junction bases: 8. The CDR3 bases are TGTGCCAGCAGTTTAGCAGGGATCCGGGACAGGGGGCACGAGCAGTACTTC. Protein sequence: CASSLAGIRDRGHEQYF.

This clonotype was found many times. V and J are TRBV6-5 and TRBJ1-2, with 8 nucleotides matching TRBD1. This CDR3 comprises 18 residues. CDR1 is MNHEY and CDR2 is SVGAGI in the germline V gene. V was pared by 6 bases and J by 5 bases, with 20 bases of the junction left unmatched. The CDR3 sequence is CASRPRLELTGAGYGYTF. CDR3 DNA: TGTGCCAGCAGGCCCAGACTGGAACTGACAGGGGCGGGTTATGGCTACACCTTC.

This clonotype has more than one count but fewer than ten. This chain uses TRBV21-1 with TRBJ2-4; TRBD1 is taken as the D call from the table, unchecked against the DNA. TRBV21-1 is a pseudogene. The CDR3 is made up of 16 amino acids. The CDR3 region has the DNA TGTGCCAGCAGCTTTCCGACAGAGCCAGCCAAAAACATTCAGTACTTC. Amino acids: CASSFPTEPAKNIQYF.

In its sample, this clonotype was seen many times. The rearrangement joins TRBV15 to TRBJ2-3, with 12 bases that match TRBD1. V lost 5 bases to trimming and J lost 6 bases; unmatched junction nucleotides: 6. Germline V gives CDR1 LNHNV, CDR2 YYDKDF (reference sequence). The CDR3 sequence is 15 residues long. CDR3 sequence (DNA): TGTGCCACCAGCGGCGGGACAGGGGGCCCTGATACGCAGTATTTT. Its protein is CATSGGTGGPDTQYF. Variable domain in full (rest from reference TRBV15 and TRBJ2-3): DAMVIQNPRYQVTQFGKPVTLSCSQTLNHNVMYWYQQKSSQAPKLLFHYYDKDFNNEADTPDNFQSRRPNTSFCFLDIRSPGLGDTAMYLCATSGGTGGPDTQYFGPGTRLTVL.

This clonotype was found many times. The junction departs from the called germline gene at one end, perhaps through a read error. The chain uses TRBV9 and TRBJ2-2, with a weak D call TRBD1 (5 bases). Germline CDR1 and CDR2: SGDLS and YYNGEE. This CDR3 is built from 16 residues. The chain's CDR3 is CASSVGQLTNAGELFF. CDR3 nucleotide sequence: TGTGCCAGCAGCGTAGGACAGTTGACGAACGCCGGGGAGCTGTTTTTT.

The V call is TRBV20-1, the J call TRBJ2-6; D unresolved. V lost 1 base and J 2 bases, leaving 6 bases between the germline ends. In germline, CDR1 is DFQATT, CDR2 SNEGSKA (reference sequence). The length of the CDR3 is 14 residues. As DNA, the CDR3 is TGCAGTGCTAGAGGGGGAACTGGGGCCAACGTCCTGACTTTC. This encodes CSARGGTGANVLTF.

This clonotype was detected only a few times. The chain carries TRBV6-5 and TRBJ1-1; TRBD1 agrees at 7 bases. The germline CDR1 and CDR2 sequences are MNHEY and SVGAGI. This CDR3 is built from 13 residues. V was pared by 3 bases and J by 6 bases, with 4 bases of the junction left unmatched. The chain's CDR3 is CASSYWQGAEAFF. CDR3 nucleotides: TGTGCCAGCAGTTATTGGCAGGGGGCTGAAGCTTTCTTT.

This clonotype occurred a few times. The CDR3 loop is CASSGDGRLTDTQYF. The CDR3 DNA follows: TGTGCCAGCAGCGGGGACGGACGGCTCACAGATACGCAGTATTTT. The chain recombines TRBV5-8 with TRBJ2-3; either TRBD1 or TRBD2 may supply D (5 bases each). The CDR3 runs to 15 residues. Trimming took off 4 bases at V and 2 bases at J, with 14 bases between the two ends. Germline-derived CDR1 and CDR2 are SGHTS and YDEGEE.

This clonotype has a count of ten or more. This chain connects TRBV20-1 to TRBJ2-1, with TRBD2 identical over 8 bases. Germline V gives CDR1 DFQATT, CDR2 SNEGSKA (reference sequence). J gave up 7 bases and V 1 base, and 12 bases lay outside the gene matches. The CDR3 is 16 residues long. The CDR3 region is CSARAPRLAGPNEQFF. The CDR3 DNA reads as TGCAGTGCTAGAGCCCCCCGGCTAGCGGGTCCTAATGAGCAGTTCTTC.

This clonotype occurred many times. One junction end disagrees with the germline gene, perhaps due to a read error. The rearrangement joins TRBV6-5 to TRBJ1-5; 9 bases map to TRBD1. Germline loops: CDR1 MNHEY, CDR2 SVGAGI. The CDR3 length is 14 residues. DNA for the CDR3: TGTGCCAGGAGTTCGGGACAGGGTGGTCAGCCCCAGCATTTT. This codes for CARSSGQGGQPQHF.

This clonotype has ten or more counts. The chain employs TRBV5-1 and TRBJ2-1; 8 bases line up with TRBD2. The CDR3 consists of 16 residues. Germline V lookup: CDR1 SGHRS, CDR2 YFSETQ. V lost 1 base and J lost 4; bases outside the gene matches: 7. The DNA of the CDR3 is TGCGCCAGCAGCTTGCCGGGGGGGCGAAGATACAATGAGCAGTTCTTC. It specifies CASSLPGGRRYNEQFF.